This T cell receptor (beta chain) emerged from a study of breast tumors, draining lymph nodes, adjacent tissues. Findings and limits, study-wide: Tumors had less TCR diversity than lymph nodes, more than nontumor tissue. That most tumor T cells come from lymph nodes remained unproven. Compared with basal-like, luminal-like tumors shared significantly more repertoire with nontumor tissue. Findings are consistent with lymph node origin and intratumoral expansion of most tumor T cells.

As concerns this clonotype: Its specificity is not known.

The V end lost 0 bases, the J end lost 8 bases, and 7 bases lay between the germline ends. The CDR3 contains 13 residues. The germline gives CDR1 MGHRA, CDR2 YSYEKL. From the multiplex PCR reads, TCRdb called clonotypes with MiXCR, one entry per CDR3 protein. The repertoire holds fewer than 15,000 distinct CDR3 sequences, with 62% as singletons. The chain uses TRBV4-1 and TRBJ2-2; D is ambiguous. The sample consisted of tumor-adjacent breast tissue. The sequence derives from a female donor with breast cancer. Some clones in this sample may be carry-over from other donors' samples. The chain's CDR3 is CASSQDLRGELFF. CDR3 DNA sequence: TGCGCCAGCAGCCAAGATTTGCGTGGGGAGCTGTTTTTT.